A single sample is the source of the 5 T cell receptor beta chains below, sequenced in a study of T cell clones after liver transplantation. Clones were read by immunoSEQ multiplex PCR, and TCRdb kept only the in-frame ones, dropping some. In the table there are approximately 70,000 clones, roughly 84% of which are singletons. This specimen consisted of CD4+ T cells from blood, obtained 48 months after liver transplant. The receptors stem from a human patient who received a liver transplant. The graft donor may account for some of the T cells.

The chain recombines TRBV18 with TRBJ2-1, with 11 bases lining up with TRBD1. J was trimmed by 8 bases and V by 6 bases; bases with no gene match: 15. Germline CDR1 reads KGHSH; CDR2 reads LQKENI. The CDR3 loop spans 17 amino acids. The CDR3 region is CASSPLHGTGGNDEQFF. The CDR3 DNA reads TGTGCCAGCTCGCCTTTGCACGGGACAGGGGGTAACGATGAGCAGTTCTTC.

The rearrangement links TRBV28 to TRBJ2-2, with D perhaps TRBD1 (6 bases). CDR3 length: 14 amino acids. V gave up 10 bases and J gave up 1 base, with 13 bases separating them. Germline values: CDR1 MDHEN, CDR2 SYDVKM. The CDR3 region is CATWGTLNTGELFF. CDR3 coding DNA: TGTGCCACCTGGGGGACATTGAACACCGGGGAGCTGTTTTTT.

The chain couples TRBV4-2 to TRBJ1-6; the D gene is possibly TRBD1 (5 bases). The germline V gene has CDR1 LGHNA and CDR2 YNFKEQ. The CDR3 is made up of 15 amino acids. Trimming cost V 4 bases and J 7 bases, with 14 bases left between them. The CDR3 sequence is CASSPSSQGNSPLHF. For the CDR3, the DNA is TGTGCCAGCAGCCCCAGCAGCCAGGGAAATTCACCCCTCCACTTT.

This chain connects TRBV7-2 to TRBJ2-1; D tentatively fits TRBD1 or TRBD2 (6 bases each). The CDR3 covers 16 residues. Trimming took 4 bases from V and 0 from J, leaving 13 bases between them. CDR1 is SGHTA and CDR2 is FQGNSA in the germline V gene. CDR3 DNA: TGTGCCAGCAGCTCGACAGGAGCGGGCTCCTACAATGAGCAGTTCTTC. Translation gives CASSSTGAGSYNEQFF.

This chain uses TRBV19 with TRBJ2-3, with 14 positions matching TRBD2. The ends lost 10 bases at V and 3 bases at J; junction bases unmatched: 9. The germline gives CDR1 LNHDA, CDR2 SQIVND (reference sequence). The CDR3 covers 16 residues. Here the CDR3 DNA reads TGTGCCACCGGCTCGACTAGCGGGGGGGGAACAGATACGCAGTATTTT. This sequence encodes CATGSTSGGGTDTQYF.